This T cell receptor beta chain was recorded in a study of blood T cell repertoires in COVID-19 (dated by TCRdb to 2019 to 2021). At the level of the whole study: The collaborator samples originated in the United States, Italy and Spain and spanned the acute and convalescent phases of COVID-19. The repertoires were released in a freely available public database intended as a resource for research on the immune response to SARS-CoV-2. The material from the prospective study consisted of cDNA or gDNA derived from T cells, B-cell-depleted T cells, or PBMCs. Subjects who had been exposed to COVID-19, were actively infected with it, or had recovered from it provided the deeply sampled blood TCRbeta repertoires that made up the dataset. The samples were drawn from two sources: the first 160 participants of the ongoing ImmuneRACE study, and 950 to 1,500 subjects contributed by 6 global collaborators. HLA class I and class II types, where available, came from metadata supplied by the sample provider rather than from assay-based typing. Sample metadata almost always included a de-identified subject ID, COVID-19 status, age in years and sex. The investigation overall reported the following: The quantity of clinical and demographic metadata differed by source and by participant and was supplied without curation.

TCRbeta CDR3 regions were amplified from genomic DNA using the immunoSEQ Assay, a bias-controlled multiplex PCR. On the study's bioinformatics: Within the assay, amplification of reference gene primers was used to estimate how many nucleated cells each sample contained. Sequence reads were collapsed and filtered to measure the absolute abundance of every unique TCRbeta CDR3 rearrangement. For each sample, productive Simpson clonality was calculated as the square root of Simpson's diversity index across productive rearrangements. What TCRdb holds here is the immuneACCESS table cut down to in-frame rearrangements. Part of the clones is not present; checked against another copy, under half of the missing clones reflect an unresolved V gene, and the others are unexplained. V, J and clone size are those of that table, while D and trimming were read from the DNA. The sample contains a few hundred thousand clones, 80% to 85% of them found a single time. Of the sample, nearly 20% is held by the ten largest clones.

Collaborating institutions collected whole blood in K2EDTA tubes following their own protocols. For TCRbeta analysis, collaborators shipped samples in one of three forms: frozen whole blood, isolated PBMCs, or DNA extracted from either of those sample types. The CDR3 numbers 13 residues from cysteine through phenylalanine. The retained sequence is limited to the CDR3, 39 bases, with the frame set at the first base. For CDR1 and CDR2, the germline V gene lists MDHEN and SYDVKM. Trimming takes 2 bases from V and 2 bases from J, and the germline ends sit 7 bases apart. Notes on this clone: No cognate antigen has been identified for it. There are no base qualities to consult, and no much larger clone falls within one base.

Sequenced material: peripheral blood. The receptor's source is a man aged 25-45 years with active or convalescent COVID-19. The chain is assembled from TRBV28 and TRBJ2-7, with TRBD1 as a weak D call on 6 bases. The nucleotides read TGTGCCAGCAGTTTAAGGGGGACCTACGAGCAGTACTTC. It codes for CASSLRGTYEQYF.